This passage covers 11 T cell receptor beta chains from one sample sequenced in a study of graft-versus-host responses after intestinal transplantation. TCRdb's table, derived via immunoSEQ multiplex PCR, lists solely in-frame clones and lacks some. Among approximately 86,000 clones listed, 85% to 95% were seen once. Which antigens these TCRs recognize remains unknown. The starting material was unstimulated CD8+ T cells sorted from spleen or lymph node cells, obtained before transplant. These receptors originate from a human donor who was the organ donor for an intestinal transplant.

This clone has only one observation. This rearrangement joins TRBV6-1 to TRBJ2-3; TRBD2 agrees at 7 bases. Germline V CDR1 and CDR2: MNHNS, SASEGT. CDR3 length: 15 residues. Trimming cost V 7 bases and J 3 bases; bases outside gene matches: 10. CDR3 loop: CASITSVTMTDTQYF. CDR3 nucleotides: TGTGCCAGCATAACTAGCGTAACTATGACAGATACGCAGTATTTT.

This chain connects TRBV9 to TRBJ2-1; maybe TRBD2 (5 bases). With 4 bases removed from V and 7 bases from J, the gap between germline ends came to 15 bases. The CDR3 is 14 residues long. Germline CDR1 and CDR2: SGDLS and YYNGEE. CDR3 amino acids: CASSSSASVNEQFF. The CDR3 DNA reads TGTGCCAGCAGCAGTAGCGCTTCGGTAAATGAGCAGTTCTTC.

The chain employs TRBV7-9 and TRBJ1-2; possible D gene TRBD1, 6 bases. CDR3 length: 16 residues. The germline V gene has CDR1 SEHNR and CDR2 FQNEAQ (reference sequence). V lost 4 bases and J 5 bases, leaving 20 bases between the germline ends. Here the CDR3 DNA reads TGTGCCAGCAGCTCCGTAGGGGGAGAGGTGAAGTATGGCTACACCTTC. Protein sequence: CASSSVGGEVKYGYTF. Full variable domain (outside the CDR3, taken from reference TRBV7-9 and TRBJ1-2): DTGVSQNPRHKITKRGQNVTFRCDPISEHNRLYWYRQTLGQGPEFLTYFQNEAQLEKSRLLSDRFSAERPKGSFSTLEIQRTEQGDSAMYLCASSSVGGEVKYGYTFGSGTRLTVV.

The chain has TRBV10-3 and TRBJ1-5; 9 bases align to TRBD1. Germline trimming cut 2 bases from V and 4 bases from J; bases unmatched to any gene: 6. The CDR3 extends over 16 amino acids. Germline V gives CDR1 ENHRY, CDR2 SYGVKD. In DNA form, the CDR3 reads TGTGCCATCAGTGAGGCAGGACAGGGGTTGAATCAGCCCCAGCATTTT. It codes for CAISEAGQGLNQPQHF.

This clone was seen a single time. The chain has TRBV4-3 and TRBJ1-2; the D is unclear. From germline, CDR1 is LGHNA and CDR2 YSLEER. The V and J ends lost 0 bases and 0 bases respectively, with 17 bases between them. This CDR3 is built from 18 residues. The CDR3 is CASSQDLISEKPNYGYTF. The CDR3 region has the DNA TGCGCCAGCAGCCAAGATCTAATCTCCGAGAAGCCTAACTATGGCTACACCTTC.

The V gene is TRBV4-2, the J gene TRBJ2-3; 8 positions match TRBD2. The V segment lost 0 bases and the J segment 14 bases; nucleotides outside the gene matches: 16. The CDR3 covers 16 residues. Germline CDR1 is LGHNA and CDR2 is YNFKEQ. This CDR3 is CASSQEIRSGGEGTYF. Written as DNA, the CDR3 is TGTGCCAGCAGCCAAGAAATTAGGAGCGGGGGCGAAGGAACGTATTTT.

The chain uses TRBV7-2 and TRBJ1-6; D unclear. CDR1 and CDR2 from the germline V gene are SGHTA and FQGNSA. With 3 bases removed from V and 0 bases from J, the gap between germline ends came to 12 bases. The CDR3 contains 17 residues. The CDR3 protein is CASSLMTGSSYNSPLHF. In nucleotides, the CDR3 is TGTGCCAGCAGCTTGATGACTGGGAGCTCCTATAATTCACCCCTCCACTTT.

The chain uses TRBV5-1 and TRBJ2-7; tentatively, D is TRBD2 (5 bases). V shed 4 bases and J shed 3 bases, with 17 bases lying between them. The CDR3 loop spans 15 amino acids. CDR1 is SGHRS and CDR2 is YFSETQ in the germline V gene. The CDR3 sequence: CASSISVPAGYEQYF. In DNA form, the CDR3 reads TGCGCCAGCAGCATCTCGGTCCCGGCGGGCTACGAGCAGTACTTC.

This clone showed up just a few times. CDR3 loop: CASSYGQNSGNTIYF. CDR3 DNA sequence: TGTGCCAGCAGTTACGGACAGAACTCTGGAAACACCATATATTTT. This chain links TRBV2 with TRBJ1-3; possibly TRBD1 for D (6 bases). The CDR3 extends over 15 amino acids. Germline assignment: CDR1 SNHLY and CDR2 FYNNEI. V lost 5 bases and J lost 0, with 11 bases in between. Complete variable domain (other parts from reference TRBV2 and TRBJ1-3): EPEVTQTPSHQVTQMGQEVILRCVPISNHLYFYWYRQILGQKVEFLVSFYNNEISEKSEIFDDQFSVERPDGSNFTLKIRSTKLEDSAMYFCASSYGQNSGNTIYFGEGSWLTVV.

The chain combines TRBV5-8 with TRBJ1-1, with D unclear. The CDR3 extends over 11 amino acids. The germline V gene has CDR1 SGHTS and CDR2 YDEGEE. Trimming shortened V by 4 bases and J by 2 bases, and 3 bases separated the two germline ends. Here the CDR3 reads CASSLNTEAFF. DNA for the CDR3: TGTGCCAGCAGCCTTAACACTGAAGCTTTCTTT.

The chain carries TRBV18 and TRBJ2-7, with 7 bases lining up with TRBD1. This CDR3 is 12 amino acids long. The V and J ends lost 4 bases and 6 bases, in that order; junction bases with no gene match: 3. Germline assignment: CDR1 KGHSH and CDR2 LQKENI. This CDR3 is CASSLDRVEQYF. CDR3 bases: TGTGCCAGCTCACTTGACAGGGTCGAGCAGTACTTC.